This is a list of T cell receptor beta chains from one sample in a study of blood T cell repertoires in COVID-19. Only in-frame clones appear in the TCRdb table, and some are missing; sequencing was by immunoSEQ multiplex PCR. The repertoire holds about 270,000 clones, approximately 91% seen once, with 2.3% in the top ten. The specimen sequenced was PBMCs or T cells enriched from blood (not recorded which). The receptors come from a woman between 40 and 50 years old with acute COVID-19. The CDR3 runs from the conserved cysteine through the conserved F or W. A D gene is named only where the DNA matches it firmly. Where a row states a size, it is once, few, many or the class of an expanded clone; other rows omit it.

j_call: TRBJ1-1; cdr3_length: 12; v_call: TRBV28; clone_size: -; d_call: TRBD1; cdr3_nt: TGTGCCAGCAGGACAGGGCTACCTGAAGCTTTCTTT; cdr3_aa: CASRTGLPEAFF
j_call: TRBJ1-1; cdr3_length: 12; v_call: TRBV12-3/TRBV12-4; clone_size: -; d_call: TRBD1; cdr3_nt: TGTGCCAGCAGCCCCCGGGACAGGGAAGCTTTCTTT; cdr3_aa: CASSPRDREAFF
j_call: TRBJ1-5; cdr3_length: 15; v_call: TRBV19; clone_size: -; d_call: -; cdr3_nt: TGTGCCAGTAGTATCAGTTACAGTAGCAATCAGCCCCAGCATTTT; cdr3_aa: CASSISYSSNQPQHF
j_call: TRBJ2-2; cdr3_length: 16; v_call: TRBV5-1; clone_size: -; d_call: TRBD1; cdr3_nt: TGCGCCAGCAGCGAAACCGGACAGGGAATGGCCGGGGAGCTGTTTTTT; cdr3_aa: CASSETGQGMAGELFF
j_call: TRBJ1-2; cdr3_length: 12; v_call: TRBV29-1; clone_size: -; d_call: -; cdr3_nt: TGCAGCGTTGAAGGGCAGGGATCTGGCTACACCTTC; cdr3_aa: CSVEGQGSGYTF
j_call: TRBJ2-7; cdr3_length: 15; v_call: TRBV5-1; clone_size: -; d_call: TRBD1; cdr3_nt: TGCGCCAGCAGCTTGGTGGGGACAGAATCCTACGAGCAGTACTTC; cdr3_aa: CASSLVGTESYEQYF
j_call: TRBJ2-5; cdr3_length: 13; v_call: TRBV7-2; clone_size: -; d_call: -; cdr3_nt: TGTGCCAGCAGCCCGACACCACAAGAGACCCAGTACTTC; cdr3_aa: CASSPTPQETQYF
j_call: TRBJ2-3; cdr3_length: 15; v_call: TRBV7-2; clone_size: -; d_call: TRBD2; cdr3_nt: TGTGCCAGCTCCCTAGCGGGGGCGAGCACAGATACGCAGTATTTT; cdr3_aa: CASSLAGASTDTQYF
j_call: TRBJ2-5; cdr3_length: 15; v_call: TRBV11-2; clone_size: -; d_call: -; cdr3_nt: TGTGCCAGCAGCTCGACAGACTCGTACCAAGAGACCCAGTACTTC; cdr3_aa: CASSSTDSYQETQYF
j_call: TRBJ1-5; cdr3_length: 14; v_call: TRBV10-3; clone_size: few; d_call: TRBD1; cdr3_nt: TGTGCCATCAGTGGTGGACAGGGCAATCAGCCCCAGCATTTT; cdr3_aa: CAISGGQGNQPQHF
j_call: TRBJ1-1; cdr3_length: 13; v_call: TRBV24-1; clone_size: -; d_call: -; cdr3_nt: TGTGCCACCAGCGACAGACTGAACACTGAAGCTTTCTTT; cdr3_aa: CATSDRLNTEAFF
j_call: TRBJ2-5; cdr3_length: 16; v_call: TRBV7-9; clone_size: -; d_call: -; cdr3_nt: TGTGCCAGCAGCTTCACAGAGGGTTGGGCCCAAGAGACCCAGTACTTC; cdr3_aa: CASSFTEGWAQETQYF
j_call: TRBJ2-7; cdr3_length: 15; v_call: TRBV19; clone_size: -; d_call: TRBD1; cdr3_nt: TGTGCCAGTAGTCAGGACAGGGGAAGGAGGTACGAGCAGTACTTC; cdr3_aa: CASSQDRGRRYEQYF
j_call: TRBJ1-1; cdr3_length: 15; v_call: TRBV7-9; clone_size: -; d_call: -; cdr3_nt: TGTGCCAGCAGCTTAGGTAACAGGGAAAACACTGAAGCTTTCTTT; cdr3_aa: CASSLGNRENTEAFF
j_call: TRBJ1-5; cdr3_length: 18; v_call: TRBV11-3; clone_size: -; d_call: -; cdr3_nt: TGTGCCAGCAGCCCCCCCATCGCAGGGGCCCTTGGCAATCAGCCCCAGCATTTT; cdr3_aa: CASSPPIAGALGNQPQHF
j_call: TRBJ2-7; cdr3_length: 15; v_call: TRBV18; clone_size: -; d_call: TRBD2; cdr3_nt: TGTGCCAGCTCCCTCCGGGGGGTTACCTCCTACGAGCAGTACTTC; cdr3_aa: CASSLRGVTSYEQYF
j_call: TRBJ1-1; cdr3_length: 12; v_call: TRBV6-5; clone_size: -; d_call: -; cdr3_nt: TGTGCCAGCAGGCGCACGAACACTGAAGCTTTCTTT; cdr3_aa: CASRRTNTEAFF
j_call: TRBJ1-5; cdr3_length: 13; v_call: TRBV7-2; clone_size: -; d_call: TRBD1; cdr3_nt: TGTGCCAGCAGCGTTAACCGGGACAGCGCCCAGCATTTT; cdr3_aa: CASSVNRDSAQHF
j_call: TRBJ2-3; cdr3_length: 16; v_call: TRBV5-1; clone_size: -; d_call: -; cdr3_nt: TGCGCCAGCAGCTTGGAGCTTAGTCTTAGCTCAGATACGCAGTATTTT; cdr3_aa: CASSLELSLSSDTQYF
j_call: TRBJ2-1; cdr3_length: 14; v_call: TRBV4-1; clone_size: -; d_call: -; cdr3_nt: TGCGCCAGCAGCCCCCTGAACTCGTACGGTGAGCAGTTCTTC; cdr3_aa: CASSPLNSYGEQFF
j_call: TRBJ2-7; cdr3_length: 13; v_call: TRBV6-6; clone_size: -; d_call: -; cdr3_nt: TGTGCCAGCAGCCGAATGGACAACTACGAGCAGTACTTC; cdr3_aa: CASSRMDNYEQYF
j_call: TRBJ2-1; cdr3_length: 15; v_call: TRBV18; clone_size: -; d_call: -; cdr3_nt: TGTGCCAGCTCACCTGGAGGGGGCACCTACAATGAGCAGTTCTTC; cdr3_aa: CASSPGGGTYNEQFF
j_call: TRBJ1-2; cdr3_length: 15; v_call: TRBV6-2/TRBV6-3; clone_size: -; d_call: TRBD1; cdr3_nt: TGTGCCAGCAGTTCCCACGGACAGGTGAACTATGGCTACACCTTC; cdr3_aa: CASSSHGQVNYGYTF
j_call: TRBJ2-7; cdr3_length: 16; v_call: TRBV3-1/TRBV3-2; clone_size: -; d_call: TRBD2; cdr3_nt: TGTGCCAGCAGCCCCCCTCGGCGGGGGGGATCCTACGAGCAGTACTTC; cdr3_aa: CASSPPRRGGSYEQYF
j_call: TRBJ2-1; cdr3_length: 15; v_call: TRBV18; clone_size: -; d_call: -; cdr3_nt: TGTGCCAGCTCCGTGGGGCAAAGCTCCTACAATGAGCAGTTCTTC; cdr3_aa: CASSVGQSSYNEQFF
j_call: TRBJ1-2; cdr3_length: 16; v_call: TRBV28; clone_size: -; d_call: -; cdr3_nt: TGTGCCAGCAGCCACCCTATCACCAATACTAACTATGGCTACACCTTC; cdr3_aa: CASSHPITNTNYGYTF
j_call: TRBJ1-4; cdr3_length: 14; v_call: TRBV28; clone_size: -; d_call: TRBD1; cdr3_nt: TGTGCCAGCAGTGTGACAGGGTCTAATGAAAAACTGTTTTTT; cdr3_aa: CASSVTGSNEKLFF
j_call: TRBJ1-2; cdr3_length: 14; v_call: TRBV9; clone_size: -; d_call: -; cdr3_nt: TGTGCCAGCGGGGGGACCTATTTGAACTATGGCTACACCTTC; cdr3_aa: CASGGTYLNYGYTF
j_call: TRBJ1-4; cdr3_length: 14; v_call: TRBV2; clone_size: -; d_call: TRBD1; cdr3_nt: TGTGCCAGCAGTCCGACAGGGATTAATGAAAAACTGTTTTTT; cdr3_aa: CASSPTGINEKLFF
j_call: TRBJ2-2; cdr3_length: 16; v_call: TRBV18; clone_size: -; d_call: -; cdr3_nt: TGTGCCAGCTCACCCACTGGGCCAGCGAACACCGGGGAGCTGTTTTTT; cdr3_aa: CASSPTGPANTGELFF
j_call: TRBJ2-5; cdr3_length: 14; v_call: TRBV29-1; clone_size: -; d_call: TRBD1; cdr3_nt: TGCAGCGCTAGGGACAGGGTCGGCCAAGAGACCCAGTACTTC; cdr3_aa: CSARDRVGQETQYF
j_call: TRBJ1-2; cdr3_length: 14; v_call: TRBV28; clone_size: -; d_call: TRBD1; cdr3_nt: TGTGCCAGCAATCGACAGGGTATTCGCAGTGGCTACACCTTC; cdr3_aa: CASNRQGIRSGYTF
j_call: TRBJ1-1; cdr3_length: 14; v_call: TRBV6-6; clone_size: once; d_call: -; cdr3_nt: TGTGCCAGCAGTTACCCCGGGGTTAACACTGAAGCTTTCTTT; cdr3_aa: CASSYPGVNTEAFF
j_call: TRBJ2-3; cdr3_length: 16; v_call: TRBV18; clone_size: -; d_call: -; cdr3_nt: TGTGCCAGCTCACAAAACCCACCGGGGAATGGCGCTACGCAGTATTTT; cdr3_aa: CASSQNPPGNGATQYF
j_call: TRBJ1-2; cdr3_length: 13; v_call: TRBV6-5; clone_size: -; d_call: -; cdr3_nt: TGTGCCAGCAGTTATCCAGGGTCACGGGGCTACACCTTC; cdr3_aa: CASSYPGSRGYTF
j_call: TRBJ1-2; cdr3_length: 13; v_call: TRBV27; clone_size: -; d_call: -; cdr3_nt: TGTGCCAGCAGTTTAAGTCGGAACTATGGCTACACCTTC; cdr3_aa: CASSLSRNYGYTF
j_call: TRBJ2-3; cdr3_length: 15; v_call: TRBV7-6; clone_size: -; d_call: -; cdr3_nt: TGTGCCAGCAGCTTAACCCGGACATGGCTTGATACGCAGTATTTT; cdr3_aa: CASSLTRTWLDTQYF